This T cell receptor (beta chain) appears in the sequencing data of a study of spatial heterogeneity in lung cancer. Study in general: Raw sequencing reads included, on average, more than 8.5 appearances of each unique TCR and UMI combination. Whole-study results and caveats: Tumor TCRs that were ubiquitous and expanded showed up in blood more at resection than follow-up.

This clonotype was picked up a small number of times. No antigen is known for it. MiXCR, applied by TCRdb to the 5' RACE reads, yields one record per CDR3 protein. The sample has some 34,000 distinct CDR3 sequences, 6.5% to 9% seen once. The time point denotes: sample taken at primary tumor resection. 55 to 80 TRACERx patients with early, untreated non-small cell lung cancer donated samples. Frozen PBMC, nontumor lung or tumor provided whole RNA, which was sequenced unsorted. CDR3 length: 13 amino acids. With 6 bases removed from V and 14 bases from J, the gap between germline ends came to 17 bases. Germline values: CDR1 SEHNR, CDR2 FQNEAQ (reference sequence).

Sequencing was performed on PBMCs, taken at surgery. The chain recombines TRBV7-9 with TRBJ1-6; D unclear. The TCR comes from a female donor with early-stage non-small cell lung cancer. CDR3 region: CASSPLGGLSLHF. The CDR3 DNA sequence: TGTGCCAGCAGTCCCCTTGGAGGCCTTTCCCTCCACTTT.